Included here is one T cell receptor (beta chain) sequence, with context. The data were taken from a study of blood T cell repertoires in COVID-19. On the study more broadly: COVID-19 samples collected from the United States, Italy and Spain covered acute and convalescent phases.

V lost 0 bases to trimming and J lost 1 base, with 9 bases between them. The CDR3 extends over 16 amino acids. Germline V gene lookup returns CDR1 LGHDT and CDR2 YNNKEL (reference sequence). As handled by the study authors: Reference gene primer amplification in the assay estimated nucleated cell counts. Profiling relied on immunoSEQ multiplex PCR, and the TCRdb table lists in-frame clones only, not all of them. V, J and clone size are those of that table, while D and trimming were read from the DNA. The sample has approximately 280,000 clones, 75% to 90% seen once. Sample: peripheral blood. The rearrangement uses TRBV3-1 (or the pseudogene TRBV3-2) and TRBJ2-2, with D perhaps TRBD2 (5 bases). The source is a middle-aged man with acute or convalescent COVID-19. This CDR3 is CASSQDVEGNTGELFF. CDR3 sequence (DNA): TGTGCCAGCAGCCAAGATGTCGAGGGGAACACCGGGGAGCTGTTTTTT.